This is a list of T cell receptor beta chains from one sample in a study of radiotherapy plus CTLA-4 blockade in lung cancer. Assay used: immunoSEQ multiplex PCR; TCRdb lists only in-frame clones, some missing. This table holds approximately 95,000 clones, approximately 78% found once. The sample in question was peripheral blood, obtained from a patient treated with radiotherapy plus ipilimumab. These receptor sequences come from a human donor with non-small cell lung cancer who had a partial response to radiotherapy plus ipilimumab. The CDR3 runs from the conserved cysteine through the conserved F or W. The order of the fields is D gene, J gene, clone size, V gene, CDR3 protein, CDR3 DNA. D genes are given only for firm matches. For some rows the clone size is stated as once, few or many, or as a class when expanded; others skip it.

>-|TRBJ1-3|-|TRBV6-5
CASSEDRTADTIYF
TGTGCCAGCAGTGAAGACAGGACGGCGGACACCATATATTTT
>-|TRBJ1-4|few|TRBV9
CASSAQAATNEKLFF
TGTGCCAGCAGCGCCCAGGCTGCAACTAATGAAAAACTGTTTTTT
>-|TRBJ2-7|-|TRBV18
CASSKTGSSYEQYF
TGTGCCAGCTCAAAGACGGGGAGCTCCTACGAGCAGTACTTC
>-|TRBJ1-2|-|TRBV7-8
CASSRSTLNYGYTF
TGTGCCAGCAGCCGGTCGACACTTAACTATGGCTACACCTTC
>-|TRBJ2-5|-|TRBV27
CASGGGRGETQYF
TGTGCCAGCGGAGGGGGGAGGGGAGAGACCCAGTACTTC
>-|TRBJ1-5|-|TRBV2
CASLERGNQPQHF
TGTGCCAGCTTGGAAAGGGGGAATCAGCCCCAGCATTTT
>-|TRBJ1-2|-|TRBV5-6
CASSSLDTNYGYTF
TGTGCCAGCAGCTCCCTCGACACTAACTATGGCTACACCTTC
>-|TRBJ2-7|-|TRBV18
CATSAGLYEQYF
TGTGCCACCTCAGCTGGACTATACGAGCAGTACTTC
>TRBD2|TRBJ2-1|-|TRBV6-5
CASSYSNQGGYEQFF
TGTGCCAGCAGTTACTCGAATCAGGGAGGGTATGAGCAGTTCTTC
>-|TRBJ1-3|-|TRBV5-1
CASSSGETGNTIYF
TGCGCCAGCAGCTCGGGGGAAACCGGAAACACCATATATTTT
>-|TRBJ1-5|-|TRBV9
CASSVSAGDQPQHF
TGTGCCAGCAGCGTTAGCGCAGGGGATCAGCCCCAGCATTTT
>TRBD2|TRBJ2-7|-|TRBV27
CASSPGTSGSREQYF
TGTGCCAGCAGTCCCGGGACTAGCGGGAGTCGGGAGCAGTACTTC
>-|TRBJ1-1|-|TRBV5-1
CASSFTGLGDTEAFF
TGCGCCAGCAGCTTTACAGGTTTAGGGGACACTGAAGCTTTCTTT
>-|TRBJ1-5|-|TRBV2
CATQGQSNQPQHF
TGTGCCACCCAAGGACAGAGCAATCAGCCCCAGCATTTT
>-|TRBJ1-4|-|TRBV30
CAWSVPGLPMGEKLFF
TGTGCCTGGAGTGTACCGGGACTCCCTATGGGGGAAAAACTGTTTTTT
>-|TRBJ2-3|-|TRBV5-6
CASSLSNTQYF
TGTGCCAGCAGCTTGTCCAATACGCAGTATTTT
>-|TRBJ1-2|-|TRBV29-1
CSVESTPGYLNYGYTF
TGCAGCGTTGAATCTACTCCGGGGTATCTTAACTATGGCTACACCTTC
>TRBD1|TRBJ1-4|-|TRBV10-3
CAISPAQGANEKLFF
TGTGCCATCAGTCCGGCACAGGGGGCTAATGAAAAACTGTTTTTT
>-|TRBJ1-4|-|TRBV27
CASSPRTPPGEKLFF
TGTGCCAGCAGTCCCCGGACTCCACCGGGTGAAAAACTGTTTTTT
>-|TRBJ1-1|-|TRBV6-5
CASRPGKTNTEAFF
TGTGCCAGCAGACCCGGGAAGACAAACACTGAAGCTTTCTTT
>TRBD1|TRBJ2-3|-|TRBV27
CASSFGQGRNTQYF
TGTGCCAGCAGTTTCGGACAGGGGAGGAATACGCAGTATTTT
>TRBD1|TRBJ1-5|-|TRBV27
CASSLKGAGFQPQHF
TGTGCCAGCAGTTTAAAGGGGGCTGGATTTCAGCCCCAGCATTTT
>TRBD1|TRBJ2-7|once|TRBV19
CASKATGVRGEQYF
TGTGCCAGTAAGGCTACAGGGGTTCGTGGCGAGCAGTACTTC
>-|TRBJ1-2|-|TRBV28
CASSLSQSIYGYTF
TGTGCCAGCAGTTTATCACAGAGTATCTATGGCTACACCTTC
>TRBD1|TRBJ2-2|-|TRBV7-2
CVSSLLGQGITGELFF
TGTGTCAGCAGCTTACTGGGACAGGGTATCACCGGGGAGCTGTTTTTT
>TRBD1|TRBJ1-1|-|TRBV6-1
CASSGQGPNTEAFF
TGTGCCAGCAGTGGACAGGGGCCGAACACTGAAGCTTTCTTT
>TRBD1|TRBJ2-7|-|TRBV28
CASSYTIGTALGEQYF
TGTGCCAGCAGTTACACAATCGGGACAGCTTTGGGCGAGCAGTACTTC
>TRBD1|TRBJ2-1|-|TRBV6-5
CASSYSDRGEGEQFF
TGTGCCAGCAGTTACTCGGACAGGGGGGAAGGTGAGCAGTTCTTC
>TRBD1|TRBJ1-1|-|TRBV27
CASSLQFRTGRNTEAFF
TGTGCCAGCAGTCTTCAATTTAGGACAGGGAGGAACACTGAAGCTTTCTTT
>TRBD1|TRBJ1-2|-|TRBV5-4
CASSLVGTVGYGYTF
TGTGCCAGCAGCTTGGTAGGGACAGTTGGATACGGCTACACCTTC
>TRBD1|TRBJ2-6|-|TRBV27
CASTRQGFSGANVLTF
TGTGCCAGCACCCGACAGGGCTTCTCTGGGGCCAACGTCCTGACTTTC
>-|TRBJ2-1|-|TRBV18
CASSPTTEPQFF
TGTGCCAGCTCACCGACTACCGAGCCCCAGTTCTTC
>-|TRBJ1-1|-|TRBV7-2
CASRSENTEAFF
TGTGCCAGCCGGAGCGAGAACACTGAAGCTTTCTTT
>-|TRBJ2-2|-|TRBV7-6
CASLRWEGAGELFF
TGTGCCAGCTTGAGGTGGGAGGGGGCCGGGGAGCTGTTTTTT
>TRBD2|TRBJ2-5|-|TRBV15
CATSRDSGGETQYF
TGTGCCACCAGCAGAGATAGCGGGGGGGAGACCCAGTACTTC
>TRBD1|TRBJ1-5|-|TRBV28
CASRPDRGGSNQPQHF
TGTGCCAGCAGGCCAGACAGGGGAGGAAGCAATCAGCCCCAGCATTTT